These 14 T cell receptor beta chains originate from one sample sequenced in a study of cytomegalovirus exposure and HLA in healthy donors. PCR was performed using 60 Vbeta and 13 Jbeta primers. TCRdb's table, derived via immunoSEQ multiplex PCR, lists solely in-frame clones and lacks some. The sample contains about 120,000 clones, 74% of which appear only once. The sequencing sample was made of PBMCs. These TCRs come from a human donor in good health.

This chain joins TRBV21-1 and TRBJ2-7; the table assigns TRBD2, which was not confirmed against the DNA. TRBV21-1 is a pseudogene segment. The CDR3 has 15 amino acids. CDR3 bases: TGTGCCACCTCGGGACTAGCGGGAGGGTTCAACGAGCAGTACTTC. It is translated as CATSGLAGGFNEQYF.

V gene TRBV6-1 combines with J gene TRBJ2-2, with TRBD1 matching over 9 bases. Per germline, CDR1 MNHNS and CDR2 SASEGT. The length of the CDR3 is 13 residues. V was pared by 10 bases and J by 7 bases, with 7 bases of the junction left unmatched. The CDR3 DNA reads TGTGCCATTCGACAGGGGGAGAGCGGGGAGCTGTTTTTT. It specifies CAIRQGESGELFF.

This chain connects TRBV27 to TRBJ2-7; the D gene is possibly TRBD1 (6 bases). Trimming cost V 3 bases and J 2 bases, with 17 bases left between them. This CDR3 has 16 amino acids. The germline CDR1 and CDR2 sequences are MNHEY and SMNVEV (reference sequence). CDR3 nucleotide sequence: TGTGCCAGCAGTTTGGTTCTGACAGGTCCGACCTACGAGCAGTACTTC. The encoded protein is CASSLVLTGPTYEQYF.

This clone was counted a few times. The J gene is TRBJ2-3, the V gene TRBV4-3, with a weak D call TRBD1 (7 bases). V lost 4 bases and J lost 5, with 13 bases in between. Looked up from germline, CDR1 is LGHNA and CDR2 is YSLEER. This CDR3 contains 14 residues. CDR3 sequence: CASSPSQGGDTQYF. In DNA, the CDR3 is TGCGCCAGCAGCCCTAGCCAGGGGGGAGATACGCAGTATTTT.

The rearrangement uses TRBV21-1 and TRBJ2-7; the table's TRBD2 call for D was not verified on the DNA. TRBV21-1 constitutes a pseudogene. The CDR3 runs to 16 residues. DNA of the CDR3: TGTGCCAGCAGCATGGTGCGGTATATACCTCTCTACGAGCAGTACTTC. This sequence encodes CASSMVRYIPLYEQYF.

The genes are TRBV13 and TRBJ2-5, with a weak D call TRBD1 (6 bases). Germline CDR1 is PRHDT and CDR2 is FYEKMQ (reference sequence). The CDR3 has 16 residues. Trimming took off 5 bases at V and 2 bases at J, with 18 bases between the two ends. The CDR3 DNA is TGTGCCAGCAGCCGAAACAGGGCCTCACAACAAGAGACCCAGTACTTC. It is translated as CASSRNRASQQETQYF.

This clone appeared a few times. The CDR3 sequence: CSVDADPGQGYSTDTQYF. In DNA form, the CDR3 reads TGCAGCGTTGATGCCGACCCGGGACAGGGCTATAGCACAGATACGCAGTATTTT. The V gene is TRBV29-1, the J gene TRBJ2-3; 9 nucleotides agree with TRBD1. The CDR3 loop spans 18 amino acids. The V and J ends lost 3 bases and 0 bases, in that order; junction bases with no gene match: 13. The germline V gene has CDR1 SQVTM and CDR2 ANQGSEA.

The rearrangement links TRBV29-1 to TRBJ1-1; possibly TRBD1 for D (6 bases). Trimming cost V 3 bases and J 5 bases, with 13 bases left between them. This CDR3 comprises 13 residues. The V gene's germline CDR1 is SQVTM and CDR2 ANQGSEA. CDR3: CSVDPGEWTEAFF. In DNA form, the CDR3 reads TGCAGCGTTGATCCAGGGGAGTGGACTGAAGCTTTCTTT.

V and J are TRBV5-6 and TRBJ1-2; D remains unclear. Trimming removed 3 bases from V and 7 bases from J, with 22 bases in between. Germline CDR1 reads SGHDT; CDR2 reads YYEEEE. The CDR3 has 16 residues. This chain's CDR3 is CASSYPGPGERGGYTF. The CDR3 coding sequence is TGTGCCAGCAGCTACCCGGGCCCCGGGGAACGTGGTGGCTACACCTTC.

This rearrangement joins TRBV30 to TRBJ1-5; possible D gene TRBD1, 6 bases. This CDR3 is 15 amino acids long. Looked up from germline, CDR1 is GTSNPN and CDR2 is SVGIG (reference sequence). V gave up 3 bases and J gave up 5 bases, with 17 bases separating them. The CDR3 bases are TGTGCCTGGAGCACTGGGACACTCGCGGATCAGCCCCAGCATTTT. It codes for CAWSTGTLADQPQHF.

This clone was seen a handful of times. The chain employs TRBV5-1 and TRBJ2-3; 9 bases map to TRBD1. With V trimmed by 4 bases and J by 4 bases, 7 bases remained unmatched. CDR3 length: 15 amino acids. Germline CDR1 is SGHRS and CDR2 is YFSETQ. For the CDR3, the DNA is TGCGCCAGCAGCCCCGGGGGACAGGGCGCAGATACGCAGTATTTT. Protein sequence: CASSPGGQGADTQYF.

The rearrangement uses TRBV7-8 and TRBJ2-3; 7 nucleotides agree with TRBD2. This CDR3 comprises 15 residues. Per germline, CDR1 SGHVS and CDR2 FQNEAQ. With 1 base clipped from V and 2 bases from J, the junction kept 3 bases outside the gene matches. Written as DNA, the CDR3 is TGTGCCAGCAGCTTAGGACTAGCAACCACAGATACGCAGTATTTT. It translates to CASSLGLATTDTQYF. The full variable domain, rest sourced from reference TRBV7-8 and TRBJ2-3, is GAGVSQSPRYKVAKRGQDVALRCDPISGHVSLFWYQQALGQGPEFLTYFQNEAQLDKSGLPSDRFFAERPEGSVSTLKIQRTQQEDSAVYLCASSLGLATTDTQYFGPGTRLTVL.

The CDR3, as DNA: TGCGCCAGCAGCCAAGTATTTCGTAAGGGGGAAACTGAAGCTTTCTTT. It translates to CASSQVFRKGETEAFF. The chain recombines TRBV4-1 with TRBJ1-1, with a weak D call TRBD1 (6 bases). The V end was cut by 1 base, the J end by 5 bases, with 17 bases between. The CDR3 is 16 residues long. From germline, CDR1 is MGHRA and CDR2 YSYEKL.

The chain links TRBV7-9 to TRBJ1-3; perhaps TRBD1 as D (6 bases). CDR3 length: 16 amino acids. Germline V gene sequence: CDR1 SEHNR, CDR2 FQNEAQ (reference sequence). The V and J ends lost 5 bases and 1 base respectively, with 15 bases between them. The CDR3 spells CASSLHGTSSGNTIYF. The CDR3, as DNA: TGTGCCAGCAGCCTACACGGGACATCTTCTGGAAACACCATATATTTT.